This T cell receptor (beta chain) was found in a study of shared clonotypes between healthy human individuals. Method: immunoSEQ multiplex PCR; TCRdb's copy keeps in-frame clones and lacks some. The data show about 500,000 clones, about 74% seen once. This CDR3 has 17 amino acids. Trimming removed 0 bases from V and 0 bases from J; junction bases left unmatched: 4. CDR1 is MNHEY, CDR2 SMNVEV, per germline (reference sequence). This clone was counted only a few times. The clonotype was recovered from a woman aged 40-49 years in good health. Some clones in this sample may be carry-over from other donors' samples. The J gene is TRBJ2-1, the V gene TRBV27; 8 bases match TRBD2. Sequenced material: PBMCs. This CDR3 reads CASSLSGSGASYNEQFF. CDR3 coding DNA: TGTGCCAGCAGTTTATCTGGTAGCGGGGCCTCCTACAATGAGCAGTTCTTC.